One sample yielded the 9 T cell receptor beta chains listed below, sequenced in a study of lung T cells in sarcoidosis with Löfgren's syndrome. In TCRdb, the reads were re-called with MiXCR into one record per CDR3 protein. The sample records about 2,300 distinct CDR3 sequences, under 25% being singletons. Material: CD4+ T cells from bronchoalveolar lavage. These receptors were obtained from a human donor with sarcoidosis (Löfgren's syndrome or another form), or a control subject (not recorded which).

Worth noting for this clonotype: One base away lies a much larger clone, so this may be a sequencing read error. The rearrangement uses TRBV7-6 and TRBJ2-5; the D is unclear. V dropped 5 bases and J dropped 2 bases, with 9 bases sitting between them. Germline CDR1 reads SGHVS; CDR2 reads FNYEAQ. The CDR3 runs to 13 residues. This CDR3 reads CASSQGRQETQYF. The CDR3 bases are TGTGCCAGCAGCCAAGGGCGGCAAGAGACCCAGTACTTC. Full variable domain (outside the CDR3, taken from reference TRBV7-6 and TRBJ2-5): GAGVSQSPRYKVTKRGQDVALRCDPISGHVSLYWYRQALGQGPEFLTYFNYEAQQDKSGLPNDRFSAERPEGSISTLTIQRTEQRDSAMYRCASSQGRQETQYFGPGTRLLVL.

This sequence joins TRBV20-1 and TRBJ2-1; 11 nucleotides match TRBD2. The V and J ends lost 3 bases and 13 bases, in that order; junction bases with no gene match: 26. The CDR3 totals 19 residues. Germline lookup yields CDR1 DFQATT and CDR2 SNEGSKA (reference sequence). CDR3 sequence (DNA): TGCAGTGCTAGTAGACCCGGACTAGCGGGCGTACGCATAGCCTACGAACAGTTCTTC. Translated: CSASRPGLAGVRIAYEQFF.

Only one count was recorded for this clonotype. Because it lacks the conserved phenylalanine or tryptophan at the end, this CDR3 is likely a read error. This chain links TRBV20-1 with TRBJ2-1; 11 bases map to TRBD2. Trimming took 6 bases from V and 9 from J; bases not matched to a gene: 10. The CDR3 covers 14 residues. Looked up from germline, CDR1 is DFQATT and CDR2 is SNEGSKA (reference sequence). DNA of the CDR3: TGCAGTGCCACTCGGACTAGCGGGCGTACTGAGCAGTTCCTC. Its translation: CSATRTSGRTEQFL.

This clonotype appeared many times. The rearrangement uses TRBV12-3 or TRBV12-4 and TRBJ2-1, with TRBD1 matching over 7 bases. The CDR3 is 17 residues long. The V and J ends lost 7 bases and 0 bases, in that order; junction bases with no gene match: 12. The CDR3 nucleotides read TGTGCCAGCAAAAAAACCCAGGGGGTGAGCTCCTACAATGAGCAGTTCTTC. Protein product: CASKKTQGVSSYNEQFF.

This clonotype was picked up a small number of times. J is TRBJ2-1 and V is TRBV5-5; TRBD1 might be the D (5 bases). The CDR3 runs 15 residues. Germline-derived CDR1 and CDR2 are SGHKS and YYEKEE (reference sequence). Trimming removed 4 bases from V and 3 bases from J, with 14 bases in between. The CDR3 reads CASSPGSGDYNEQFF. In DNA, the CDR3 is TGTGCCAGCAGCCCAGGGTCAGGCGACTACAATGAGCAGTTCTTC.

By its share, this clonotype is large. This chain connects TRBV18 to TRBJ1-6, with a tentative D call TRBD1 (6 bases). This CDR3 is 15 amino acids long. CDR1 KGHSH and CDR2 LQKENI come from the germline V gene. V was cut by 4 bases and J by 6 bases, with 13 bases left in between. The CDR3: CASSLSGAINSPLHF. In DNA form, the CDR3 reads TGTGCCAGCTCACTATCAGGGGCCATTAATTCACCCCTCCACTTT.

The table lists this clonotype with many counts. In DNA form, the CDR3 reads TGTGCCTGCCGAAACCCCTTGGAAGCTTTCTTT. Translation: CACRNPLEAFF. The rearrangement links TRBV30 to TRBJ1-1; D unresolved. Germline CDR1 and CDR2: GTSNPN and SVGIG (reference sequence). There are 11 residues in the CDR3. V was clipped by 6 bases and J by 8 bases, with 13 bases between them.

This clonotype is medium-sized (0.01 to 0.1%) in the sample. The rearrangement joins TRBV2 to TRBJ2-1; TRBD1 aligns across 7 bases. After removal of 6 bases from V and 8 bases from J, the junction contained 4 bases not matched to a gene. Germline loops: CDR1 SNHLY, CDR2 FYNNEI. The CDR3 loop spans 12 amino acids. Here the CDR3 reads CASRRQGDEQFF. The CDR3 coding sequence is TGTGCCAGCAGACGACAGGGAGATGAGCAGTTCTTC.

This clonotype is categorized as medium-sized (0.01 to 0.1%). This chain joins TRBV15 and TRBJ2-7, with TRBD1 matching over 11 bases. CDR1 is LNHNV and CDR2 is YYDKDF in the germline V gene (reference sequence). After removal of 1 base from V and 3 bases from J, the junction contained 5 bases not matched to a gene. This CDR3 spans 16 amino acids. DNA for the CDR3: TGTGCCACCAGCAGAGGAGGAGGGACAGGGGGCTACGAGCAGTACTTC. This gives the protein CATSRGGGTGGYEQYF.